These 9 T cell receptor beta chains originate from one sample sequenced in a study of cytomegalovirus exposure and HLA in healthy donors. PCR amplification relied on 60 Vbeta primers (plus 13 Jbeta primers). The data were produced by immunoSEQ multiplex PCR, yet TCRdb's version contains in-frame clones alone and is incomplete. The repertoire holds tens of thousands of clones, with 65% to 90% as singletons. The sequencing input was PBMCs. These receptors were taken from a man aged 30-40 years in good health and CMV-seronegative.

CDR3: CASSSSDGFSEQYF. The CDR3 bases are TGTGCCAGCAGTTCGTCTGACGGGTTCTCCGAGCAGTACTTC. The V call is TRBV28, the J call TRBJ2-5; no definite D call. The DNA end is more similar to TRBJ2-7, so the J call may be wrong. The CDR3 runs to 14 residues. The germline V gene encodes CDR1 MDHEN and CDR2 SYDVKM.

This clone is categorized as medium-sized. J is TRBJ2-6 and V is TRBV6-4, with D perhaps matching TRBD1 (6 bases). This CDR3 is built from 16 residues. Trimming removed 0 bases from V and 0 bases from J, with 6 bases in between. Germline lookup yields CDR1 MRHNA and CDR2 SNTAGT. The CDR3 loop reads CASSDSGASGANVLTF. CDR3 nucleotide sequence: TGTGCCAGCAGTGACTCGGGGGCCTCTGGGGCCAACGTCCTGACTTTC.

This clone was picked up a small number of times. J is TRBJ1-6 and V is TRBV19; D call uncertain. The V and J ends lost 5 bases and 0 bases respectively, with 11 bases between them. Germline loops: CDR1 LNHDA, CDR2 SQIVND (reference sequence). CDR3 length: 16 amino acids. The CDR3 sequence: CASSPSTSSYNSPLHF. CDR3 bases: TGTGCCAGTAGTCCCTCGACAAGCTCCTATAATTCACCCCTCCACTTT. The complete variable domain, with remaining parts taken from reference TRBV19 and TRBJ1-6, reads DGGITQSPKYLFRKEGQNVTLSCEQNLNHDAMYWYRQDPGQGLRLIYYSQIVNDFQKGDIAEGYSVSREKKESFPLTVTSAQKNPTAFYLCASSPSTSSYNSPLHFGNGTRLTVT.

This sequence joins TRBV10-3 and TRBJ1-5; 7 bases are shared with TRBD1. Germline assignment: CDR1 ENHRY and CDR2 SYGVKD. V lost 4 bases and J lost 3; bases outside the gene matches: 3. CDR3 length: 14 residues. In DNA form, the CDR3 reads TGTGCCATCAGTGGTGGGACAGTCAATCAGCCCCAGCATTTT. Translated: CAISGGTVNQPQHF.

This sequence joins TRBV7-3 and TRBJ2-3, with 16 bases matching TRBD2. CDR1 and CDR2 (germline): SGHTA, FQGTGA. This CDR3 is 18 amino acids long. Losses at the gene ends were 5 bases for V and 1 base for J; bases not matched to a gene: 6. The CDR3 coding sequence is TGTGCCAGCAGCCCGGGACTAGCGGGGGGGCTTGGCACAGATACGCAGTATTTT. The encoded protein is CASSPGLAGGLGTDTQYF.

The chain is built from TRBV4-3 and TRBJ2-3, with a tentative D call TRBD2 (6 bases). Germline V CDR1 and CDR2: LGHNA, YSLEER. V was trimmed by 1 base and J by 2 bases, leaving 13 bases between them. The CDR3 sequence is 16 residues long. CDR3 in amino acids: CASSQGLAEPTDTQYF. The CDR3 bases are TGCGCCAGCAGCCAAGGGTTAGCGGAACCCACAGATACGCAGTATTTT.

The genes are TRBV6-6 and TRBJ2-7, with TRBD1 matching over 7 bases. Germline lookup yields CDR1 MNHNY and CDR2 SVGAGI (reference sequence). V shed 2 bases and J 1 base; nucleotides not matched to a gene: 5. This CDR3 contains 15 residues. The CDR3 sequence: CASSYARTGSYEQYF. CDR3 nucleotides: TGTGCCAGCAGTTACGCGAGGACAGGATCCTACGAGCAGTACTTC.

This clone appeared a few times. The rearrangement joins TRBV7-2 to TRBJ1-4; D is possibly TRBD1 (5 bases). The CDR3 runs 17 residues. Trimming removed 5 bases from V and 8 bases from J, with 24 bases in between. Germline V gives CDR1 SGHTA, CDR2 FQGNSA. The CDR3 DNA reads as TGTGCCAGCAGCCCGGGGGGGGGTATTACCGGGATAGAAAAACTGTTTTTT. Translating it yields CASSPGGGITGIEKLFF.

This clone was observed a handful of times. This rearrangement joins TRBV7-2 to TRBJ1-1; D unresolved. V lost 0 bases, J lost 6 bases, and 8 bases lay in between. The CDR3 has 13 amino acids. The germline gives CDR1 SGHTA, CDR2 FQGNSA. Here the CDR3 reads CASSLAWESEAFF. CDR3 in DNA: TGTGCCAGCAGCTTAGCTTGGGAGTCTGAAGCTTTCTTT.